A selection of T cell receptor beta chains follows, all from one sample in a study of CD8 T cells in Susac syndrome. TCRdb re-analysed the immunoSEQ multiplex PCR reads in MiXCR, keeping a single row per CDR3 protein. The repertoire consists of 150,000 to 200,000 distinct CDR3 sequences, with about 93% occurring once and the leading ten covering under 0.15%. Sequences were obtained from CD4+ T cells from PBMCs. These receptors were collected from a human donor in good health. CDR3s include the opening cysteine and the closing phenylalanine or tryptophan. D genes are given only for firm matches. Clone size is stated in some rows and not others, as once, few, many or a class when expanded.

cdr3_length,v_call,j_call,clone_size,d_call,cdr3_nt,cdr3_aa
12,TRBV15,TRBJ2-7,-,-,TGTGCCACCCCTCAGACCGGCTACGAGCAGTACTTC,CATPQTGYEQYF
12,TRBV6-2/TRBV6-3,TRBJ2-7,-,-,TGTGCCAGCAGCTCAAGGGGTCGCGAGCAGTACTTC,CASSSRGREQYF
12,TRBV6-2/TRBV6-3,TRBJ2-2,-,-,TGTGCCAGCAGTTACGCCACCGGGGAGCTGTTTTTT,CASSYATGELFF
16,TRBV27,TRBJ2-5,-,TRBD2,TGTGCCAGCAGTTTATTGAGCGCGGGGGGCCAAGAGACCCAGTACTTC,CASSLLSAGGQETQYF
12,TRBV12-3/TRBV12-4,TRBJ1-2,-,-,TGTGCCAGCAGTTTAGCTACAGGCGGCTACACCTTC,CASSLATGGYTF
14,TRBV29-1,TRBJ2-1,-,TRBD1,TGCAGCGTCGTACCGGGACAGCCGTACAATGAGCAGTTCTTC,CSVVPGQPYNEQFF
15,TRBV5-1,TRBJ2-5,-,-,TGCGCCAGCAGCTTGGCCGTAGGACACCAAGAGACCCAGTACTTC,CASSLAVGHQETQYF
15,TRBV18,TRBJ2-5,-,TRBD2,TGTGCCAGCTCACCACCGGGACTAGCGGGTGAGACCCAGTACTTC,CASSPPGLAGETQYF
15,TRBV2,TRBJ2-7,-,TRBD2,TGTGCCAGCCAGCAACTAGCGGGGGGTGCTGACGAGCAGTACTTC,CASQQLAGGADEQYF
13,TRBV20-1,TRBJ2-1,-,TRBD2,TGCAGTGCTAGCGGGGGGGCACGGAATGAGCAGTTCTTC,CSASGGARNEQFF
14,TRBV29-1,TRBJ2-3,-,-,TGCAGCGTTCTTCGCGCAGGGTCGACAGATACGCAGTATTTT,CSVLRAGSTDTQYF
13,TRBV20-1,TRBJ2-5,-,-,TGCAGTGTCCTTGGGTCGGACCAAGAGACCCAGTACTTC,CSVLGSDQETQYF
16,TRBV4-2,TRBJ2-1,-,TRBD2,TGTGCCAGCAGCCGCGGACTAGCGGGGGGCGACAATGAGCAGTTCTTC,CASSRGLAGGDNEQFF
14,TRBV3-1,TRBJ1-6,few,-,TGTGCCAGCAGTCCCGGACATGATAATTCACCCCTCCACTTT,CASSPGHDNSPLHF
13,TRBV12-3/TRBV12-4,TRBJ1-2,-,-,TGTGCCAGCAGTTCGACAGGCGACCATGGCTACACCTTC,CASSSTGDHGYTF
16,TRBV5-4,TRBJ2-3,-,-,TGTGCCAGCAGTCCTGGAGGGGGGGGGCTGTCAGATACGCAGTATTTT,CASSPGGGGLSDTQYF
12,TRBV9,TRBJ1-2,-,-,TGTGCCAGCAGCGTAGTCCAGGGAAGCTACACCTTC,CASSVVQGSYTF
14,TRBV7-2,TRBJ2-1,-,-,TGTGCCGGCAGCTTAGAGTACCATAACAATGAGCAGTTCTTC,CAGSLEYHNNEQFF
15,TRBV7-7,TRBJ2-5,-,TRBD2,TGTGCTAGCAGCGCCAGCGGGGGGTTTCAAGAGACCCAGTACTTC,CASSASGGFQETQYF
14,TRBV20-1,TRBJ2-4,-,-,TGCAGTGCTATATCGGGCCATCGTGGGAACATTCAGTACTTC,CSAISGHRGNIQYF
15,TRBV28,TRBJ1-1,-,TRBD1,TGTGCCAGCAGTTCGACAGGGGCCCCGCACGCTGAAGCTTTCTTT,CASSSTGAPHAEAFF
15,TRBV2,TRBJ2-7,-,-,TGTGCCAGCACGGTCTTGGGGCAGGGCGTCCACGAGCAGTACTTC,CASTVLGQGVHEQYF
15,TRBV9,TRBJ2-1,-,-,TGTGCCAGCAGCCAAGGGTGGGGCTCCTACAATGAGCAGTTCTTC,CASSQGWGSYNEQFF
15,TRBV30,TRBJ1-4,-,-,TGTGCCTGGAGTCTCTGGACAGCAACTAATGAAAAACTGTTTTTT,CAWSLWTATNEKLFF
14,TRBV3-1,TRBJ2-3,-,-,TGTGCCAGCAAGGCAGGGGTTCGGTCAGATACGCAGTATTTT,CASKAGVRSDTQYF
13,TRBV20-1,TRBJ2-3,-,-,TGCAGTGCTCTACACCCTGACACAGATACGCAGTATTTT,CSALHPDTDTQYF
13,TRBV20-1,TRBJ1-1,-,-,TGCAGTGCTACGGGGGAGGGTTACACTGAAGCTTTCTTT,CSATGEGYTEAFF
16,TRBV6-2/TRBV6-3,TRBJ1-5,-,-,TGTGCCAGCAGTGGAGGTCGGGGGGGCGGCAATCAGCCCCAGCATTTT,CASSGGRGGGNQPQHF
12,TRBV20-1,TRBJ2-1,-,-,TGCAGTGCTAGGGCCCCTTGGAATGAGCAGTTCTTC,CSARAPWNEQFF
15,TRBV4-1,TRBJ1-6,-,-,TGCGCCAGCAGCCAAGTCGCAGATTACAATTCACCCCTCCACTTT,CASSQVADYNSPLHF
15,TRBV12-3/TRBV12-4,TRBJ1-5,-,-,TGTGCCAGCAGTTTGAGTCAGGGGATTAATCAGCCCCAGCATTTT,CASSLSQGINQPQHF
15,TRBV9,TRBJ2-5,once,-,TGTGCCAGCAGCGTAGGAGTCCAGGTCGGGGAGACCCAGTACTTC,CASSVGVQVGETQYF
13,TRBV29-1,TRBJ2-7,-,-,TGCAGCGTTGCGACCCATCGCACCTACGAGCAGTACTTC,CSVATHRTYEQYF
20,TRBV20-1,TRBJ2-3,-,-,TGCAGTGCGGAATCATGGGACAGGGATTCCCTAGCGGGGAATACAGATACGCAGTATTTT,CSAESWDRDSLAGNTDTQYF
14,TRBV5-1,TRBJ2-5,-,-,TGCGCCAGCAGCTTGGCCGACAGCCAAGAGACCCAGTACTTC,CASSLADSQETQYF
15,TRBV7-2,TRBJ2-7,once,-,TGTGCCAGCAGCCCGATCGGCGGGGACTCCTACGAGCAGTACTTC,CASSPIGGDSYEQYF
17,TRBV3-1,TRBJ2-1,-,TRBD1,TGTGCCAGCAGCCAAGAATCGACAGGGATGCCCTACAATGAGCAGTTCTTC,CASSQESTGMPYNEQFF
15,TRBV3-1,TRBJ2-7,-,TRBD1,TGTGCCAGCAGCCTAGGGGGACAGGGAGCCTACGAGCAGTACTTC,CASSLGGQGAYEQYF
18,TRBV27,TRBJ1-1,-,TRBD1,TGTGCCAGCAGTCTTAAACCAAGACAGGGGGCAACGAACACTGAAGCTTTCTTT,CASSLKPRQGATNTEAFF
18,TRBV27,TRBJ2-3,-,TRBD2,TGTGCCAGCAGTTTCGAGGGGGGACTAGCGGCTAGCACAGATACGCAGTATTTT,CASSFEGGLAASTDTQYF
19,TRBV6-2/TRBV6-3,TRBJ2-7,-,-,TGTGCCAGCAGTACCGCAATGGGCCCTCGGAGGGGTATCTCCTACGAGCAGTACTTC,CASSTAMGPRRGISYEQYF
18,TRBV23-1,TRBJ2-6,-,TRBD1,TGCGCCAGCAGCCTACTGGGACAGGTCCTCTCTGGGGCCAACGTCCTGACTTTC,CASSLLGQVLSGANVLTF